This record covers a single TCR beta chain. This likely comes from a read error, as the CDR3 has no conserved phenylalanine or tryptophan at its end. This sample stems from a study of tumor and adjacent non-tumor tissue in lung cancer. Study-wide background: There were some 11 adenocarcinoma, a couple of squamous cell carcinoma and 1 small cell lung cancer cases.

Three rounds of nested PCR, following a modified ARM-PCR protocol, produced the TCRbeta library. Using its own MiXCR run on the multiplex PCR reads, TCRdb lists one record per CDR3 protein. Seen here are some 95,000 distinct CDR3 sequences, 75% to 85% observed once, and the top ten hold less than 40%. The template was RNA from unsorted bulk tissue. The normal lung tissue was taken more than 3 cm from the tumor edge. What was sequenced was distant non-tumor lung tissue. This clonotype was sampled from a man in his fifties or sixties with small cell lung cancer.

The CDR3: CASSHGVDEAFL. DNA of the CDR3: TGCGCCAGTAGCCATGGTGTCGACGAAGCTTTCCTT. The chain employs TRBV4-1 and TRBJ1-1; D ambiguous. This CDR3 spans 12 amino acids. The germline CDR1 and CDR2 sequences are MGHRA and YSYEKL.